This TCR beta chain came from a study of T cells after yellow fever vaccination. Each CDR3 protein is one row after TCRdb ran MiXCR on the 5' RACE reads. The table lists about 550,000 distinct CDR3 sequences, roughly 19% of them singletons, with approximately 14% in the top ten. CDR1 and CDR2 (germline): SQVTM, ANQGSEA. The ends were cut back, 6 bases at V and 6 bases at J, with 11 bases in the middle. There are 11 residues in the CDR3. This TCR was sampled from a man in his thirties or forties who received the YFV17D yellow fever vaccine. The sample consisted of PBMCs, taken 15 days after the yellow fever booster vaccination. V is TRBV29-1 and J is TRBJ2-5; no firm D call. The CDR3 loop is CSVRLAKTQYF. As DNA, the CDR3 is TGCAGCGTCAGACTGGCGAAGACCCAGTACTTC.